The 13 T cell receptor beta chains reported below all come from one sample, sequenced in a study of blood T cell repertoires in COVID-19. Assay: immunoSEQ multiplex PCR; the TCRdb copy retains only in-frame clones and omits some. The top ten hold around 9.6% of the sample, which has about 18,000 clones, roughly 90% seen once. Sequencing was carried out using peripheral blood. These receptors were collected from a man aged 35 to 55 with active COVID-19.

The chain recombines TRBV19 with TRBJ1-2, with 7 bases aligning to TRBD1. The CDR3 is 13 amino acids. CDR1 is LNHDA, CDR2 SQIVND, per germline (reference sequence). V was pared by 4 bases and J by 2 bases, with 1 base of the junction left unmatched. CDR3 region: CASSTRGNYGYTF. CDR3 nucleotides: TGTGCCAGTAGTACCAGGGGGAACTATGGCTACACCTTC.

The J gene is TRBJ1-5, the V gene TRBV7-8; D might be TRBD1 (5 bases). Germline CDR1 SGHVS, CDR2 FQNEAQ. This CDR3 comprises 18 residues. Trimming took off 5 bases at V and 4 bases at J, with 24 bases between the two ends. The CDR3 here is CASSIEAVGGRWNQPQHF. CDR3 bases: TGTGCCAGCAGCATAGAGGCCGTGGGGGGGAGGTGGAATCAGCCCCAGCATTTT.

The chain is built from TRBV7-9 and TRBJ1-3; 8 nucleotides agree with TRBD1. CDR3 length equals 14 residues. Looked up from germline, CDR1 is SEHNR and CDR2 is FQNEAQ (reference sequence). Trimming cost V 7 bases and J 6 bases; bases outside gene matches: 8. CDR3 in amino acids: CASIGAGGVNTIYF. CDR3 sequence (DNA): TGTGCCAGCATCGGAGCAGGGGGCGTAAACACCATATATTTT.

The chain combines TRBV5-5 with TRBJ2-7; TRBD1 is a possible D gene (6 bases). Per germline, CDR1 SGHKS and CDR2 YYEKEE (reference sequence). V gave up 2 bases and J gave up 2 bases, with 8 bases separating them. The CDR3 is 13 amino acids. The CDR3 spells CASSLQGAYEQYF. In DNA, the CDR3 is TGTGCCAGCAGCTTACAGGGTGCCTACGAGCAGTACTTC.

This clone was found once. The V gene is TRBV18, the J gene TRBJ1-5, with 8 positions matching TRBD1. Losses at the gene ends were 5 bases for V and 6 bases for J; bases not matched to a gene: 9. The CDR3 contains 15 residues. CDR1 and CDR2 (germline): KGHSH, LQKENI. The CDR3 DNA is TGTGCCAGCTCAGAAATGACAGGGGAGCGTCAGCCCCAGCATTTT. This encodes CASSEMTGERQPQHF. Looking up the rest from reference TRBV18 and TRBJ1-5 gives the full variable domain: NAGVMQNPRHLVRRRGQEARLRCSPMKGHSHVYWYRQLPEEGLKFMVYLQKENIIDESGMPKERFSAEFPKEGPSILRIQQVVRGDSAAYFCASSEMTGERQPQHFGDGTRLSIL.

The chain links TRBV6-6 to TRBJ2-7; perhaps TRBD2 as D (7 bases). The CDR3 extends over 13 amino acids. Trimming cost V 6 bases and J 6 bases, with 15 bases left between them. Germline V gives CDR1 MNHNY, CDR2 SVGAGI (reference sequence). The CDR3 region is CASSPWGGREQYF. The CDR3 DNA reads as TGTGCCAGCAGCCCATGGGGGGGGCGCGAGCAGTACTTC.

V gene TRBV5-1 combines with J gene TRBJ2-2; D may be TRBD1 (5 bases). V was clipped by 0 bases and J by 9 bases, with 15 bases between them. This CDR3 spans 15 amino acids. CDR1 is SGHRS and CDR2 is YFSETQ in the germline V gene. In DNA, the CDR3 is TGCGCCAGCAGCTTGGCCGTGGCGGACAAGCGGGAGCTGTTTTTT. Translated: CASSLAVADKRELFF.

By proportion, this clone is medium-sized. The chain employs TRBV27 and TRBJ2-3; TRBD2 agrees at 14 bases. The CDR3 loop spans 15 amino acids. The V gene end was trimmed by 6 bases and the J gene end by 5 bases; junction bases not matched to a gene: 4. Per germline, CDR1 MNHEY and CDR2 SMNVEV (reference sequence). The CDR3 DNA sequence: TGTGCCAGCAGCCAGACTAGCGGGAGGGGAGATACGCAGTATTTT. It yields the protein CASSQTSGRGDTQYF.

The chain recombines TRBV5-1 with TRBJ2-2; 11 positions agree with TRBD2. CDR1 is SGHRS and CDR2 is YFSETQ in the germline V gene. This CDR3 contains 17 residues. V was pared by 4 bases and J by 5 bases, with 10 bases of the junction left unmatched. CDR3 sequence: CASSLGLAGVGTGELFF. CDR3 sequence (DNA): TGCGCCAGCAGCCTAGGACTAGCGGGTGTTGGGACCGGGGAGCTGTTTTTT. The whole variable domain, filled in from reference TRBV5-1 and TRBJ2-2, reads KAGVTQTPRYLIKTRGQQVTLSCSPISGHRSVSWYQQTPGQGLQFLFEYFSETQRNKGNFPGRFSGRQFSNSRSEMNVSTLELGDSALYLCASSLGLAGVGTGELFFGEGSRLTVL.

This clone came up once. The V call is TRBV7-8, the J call TRBJ2-2; 11 bases align to TRBD2. Per the germline V gene, CDR1 is SGHVS and CDR2 is FQNEAQ. The V and J ends lost 5 bases and 3 bases, in that order; junction bases with no gene match: 14. The CDR3 sequence is 19 residues long. In DNA, the CDR3 is TGTGCCAGCAGCCTAGTAGGTCTAGCGGGAGGAGGGTACACCGGGGAGCTGTTTTTT. This gives the protein CASSLVGLAGGGYTGELFF. Using reference TRBV7-8 and TRBJ2-2 for the parts outside the CDR3, the full variable domain is GAGVSQSPRYKVAKRGQDVALRCDPISGHVSLFWYQQALGQGPEFLTYFQNEAQLDKSGLPSDRFFAERPEGSVSTLKIQRTQQEDSAVYLCASSLVGLAGGGYTGELFFGEGSRLTVL.

This sequence joins TRBV11-3 and TRBJ2-1, with 14 nucleotides matching TRBD2. In germline, CDR1 is SGHNT, CDR2 YENEEA. This CDR3 has 15 amino acids. V lost 3 bases to trimming and J lost 10 bases; unmatched junction nucleotides: 5. In DNA, the CDR3 is TGTGCCAGCAGCTTCCAGGGACTAGCGGGAGACGAGCAGTTCTTC. As protein: CASSFQGLAGDEQFF. The complete variable domain, with remaining parts taken from reference TRBV11-3 and TRBJ2-1, reads EAGVVQSPRYKIIEKKQPVAFWCNPISGHNTLYWYLQNLGQGPELLIRYENEEAVDDSQLPKDRFSAERLKGVDSTLKIQPAELGDSAVYLCASSFQGLAGDEQFFGPGTRLTVL.

This clone occurred once. The V and J genes are TRBV24-1 and TRBJ2-5; the D gene is possibly TRBD2 (6 bases). Trimming left V 5 bases short and J 5 bases short, with 17 bases between. The CDR3 has 15 residues. Germline CDR1 is KGHDR and CDR2 is SFDVKD. The CDR3 DNA follows: TGTGCCACCAGTGCCCCAAGTGGCGGGACGGAGACCCAGTACTTC. Amino acids: CATSAPSGGTETQYF.

Here the CDR3 reads CATSRGRQGSNEQYF. Here the CDR3 DNA reads TGTGCCACCAGCAGAGGGCGACAGGGAAGCAACGAGCAGTACTTC. This rearrangement joins TRBV15 to TRBJ2-7, with 7 bases fitting TRBD1. There are 15 residues in the CDR3. In germline, CDR1 is LNHNV, CDR2 YYDKDF (reference sequence). The ends lost 1 base at V and 5 bases at J; junction bases unmatched: 8.